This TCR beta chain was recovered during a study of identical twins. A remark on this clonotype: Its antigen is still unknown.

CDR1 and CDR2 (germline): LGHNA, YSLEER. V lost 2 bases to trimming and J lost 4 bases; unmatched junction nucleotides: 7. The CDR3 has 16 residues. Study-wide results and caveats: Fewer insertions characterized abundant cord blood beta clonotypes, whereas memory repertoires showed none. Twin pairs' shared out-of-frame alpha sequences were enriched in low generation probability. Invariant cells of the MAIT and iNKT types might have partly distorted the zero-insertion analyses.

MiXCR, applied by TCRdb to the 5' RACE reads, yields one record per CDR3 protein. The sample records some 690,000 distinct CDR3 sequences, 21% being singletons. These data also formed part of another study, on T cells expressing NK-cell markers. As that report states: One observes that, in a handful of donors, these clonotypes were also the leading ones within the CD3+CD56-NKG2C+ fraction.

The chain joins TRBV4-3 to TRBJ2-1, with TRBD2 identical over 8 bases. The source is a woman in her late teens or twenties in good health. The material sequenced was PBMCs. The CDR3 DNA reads TGCGCCAGCAGCCAATCACCGGGACTAGTATACAATGAGCAGTTCTTC. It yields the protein CASSQSPGLVYNEQFF.